A single sample is the source of the 30 T cell receptor beta chains below, sequenced in a study of T cells in women clearing cervical HPV infection. TCRdb keeps only in-frame clones here, not all; method: immunoSEQ multiplex PCR. Recorded for this sample: some 40,000 clones. The sample comprised blood buffy coat. Source of these receptors: a woman between 18 and 70 years old with a cervical HPV16 infection that either progressed to CIN3+ or cleared (not recorded which).

Worth noting for this clone: The CDR3 extends 3 residues past the end of the read, so its final part is completed from the germline J gene. V and J are TRBV23-1 and TRBJ2-7, with a possible D match to TRBD1 (6 bases). TRBV23-1 is recorded as an ORF, its role being uncertain. This CDR3 has 13 amino acids. Trimming cost V 6 bases and J 1 base, with 10 bases left between them. The CDR3 bases that were read are TGCGCCAGCAGGCAGGGGCATTCCTACGAG. Protein sequence: CASRQGHSYE. From start to end, the CDR3 is CASRQGHSYEQYF.

Comments on this clone: With the read ending 3 residues before the CDR3 end, the germline J gene is used to fill in that end. The chain is built from TRBV7-3 and TRBJ1-2; TRBD1 aligns across 8 bases. The CDR3 is 15 amino acids. Germline loops: CDR1 SGHTA, CDR2 FQGTGA. CDR3 bases read: TGTGCCAGCAGTCTCCTTGGGACAGGTTCCTACGAC. As protein: CASSLLGTGSYD. From start to end, the CDR3 is CASSLLGTGSYDYTF.

Of note for this clone: The observed sequence ends 3 residues before the CDR3 terminus, with the missing tail filled in from the germline J gene. The V gene is TRBV7-8, the J gene TRBJ2-1; 8 bases are shared with TRBD1. The CDR3 is 15 residues long. Trimming removed 5 bases from V and 8 bases from J; junction bases left unmatched: 11. Germline V gives CDR1 SGHVS, CDR2 FQNEAQ. The sequenced part of the CDR3 DNA is TGTGCCAGCAGCGTCGGACAGGGCGCTGGGTATGAG. The encoded protein is CASSVGQGAGYE. The whole CDR3 is CASSVGQGAGYEQFF.

Of note for this clone: Germline and junction disagree at one end, which may indicate a read error. The sequenced fragment ends 3 residues before the CDR3 boundary, so the rest is inferred from the germline J gene. The same CDR3 arises from other DNA sequences in this sample as well. This sequence joins TRBV2 and TRBJ1-3, with TRBD1 matching over 8 bases. The CDR3 sequence is 15 residues long. The germline CDR1 and CDR2 sequences are SNHLY and FYNNEI. The CDR3 protein is CASRSGQGGGNTIYF. The CDR3 DNA, read in part, is TGTGCCAGCAGGTCAGGACAGGGCGGCGGAAACACG.

With respect to this clone: The observed sequence ends 3 residues before the CDR3 terminus, with the missing tail filled in from the germline J gene. This chain uses TRBV28 with TRBJ1-5; D unresolved. V shed 2 bases and J shed 3 bases, with 5 bases lying between them. This CDR3 comprises 13 residues. In germline, CDR1 is MDHEN, CDR2 SYDVKM. CDR3 bases read: TGTGCCAGCAGTTTAGGCAACAATCAGCCC. Encoded protein: CASSLGNNQP. The whole CDR3 sequence is CASSLGNNQPQHF.

Regarding this clone: The read ends 3 residues before the CDR3 terminus; that terminus is restored from the germline J gene. V usage is TRBV2 and J usage is TRBJ2-1, with 12 bases lining up with TRBD2. CDR1 is SNHLY, CDR2 FYNNEI, per germline. The CDR3 is 16 residues long. Trimming took 3 bases from V and 9 from J; bases not matched to a gene: 9. CDR3 amino acids: CASSDPLAGGPGEQFF. The CDR3 DNA, read in part, is TGTGCCAGCAGTGATCCCCTAGCGGGGGGGCCTGGTGAG.

Remarks on this clone: The read comes to an end 3 residues before the CDR3 does, leaving the germline J gene to fill in the end. The V and J genes are TRBV6-2 or TRBV6-3 and TRBJ2-3; 7 bases match TRBD1. J was trimmed by 2 bases and V by 7 bases; bases with no gene match: 6. The CDR3 totals 14 residues. Germline-derived CDR1 and CDR2 are MNHEY and SVGEGT. The DNA read from the CDR3 is TGTGCCAGCAAAGGAACAGGGGACACAGATACG. Its protein is CASKGTGDTDT. The entire CDR3 reads CASKGTGDTDTQYF.

The part of the CDR3 DNA that was read is TGCGCCAGCAGCCTAGCGGGCAACTACAATGAG. This sequence encodes CASSLAGNYNE. The full CDR3 sequence reads CASSLAGNYNEQFF. The chain has TRBV10-1 and TRBJ2-1; 8 nucleotides line up with TRBD2. The observed sequence ends 3 residues before the CDR3 terminus, with the missing tail filled in from the germline J gene. This CDR3 is built from 14 residues. Germline trimming cut 6 bases from V and 3 bases from J; bases unmatched to any gene: 4. Germline V lookup: CDR1 WNHNN, CDR2 SYGVQD (reference sequence).

The CDR3 reads CASSLSGPRTDTQYF. Partial CDR3 DNA: TGTGCCAGCAGCTTGAGCGGGCCCCGCACAGATACG. The chain combines TRBV5-4 with TRBJ2-3, with D maybe TRBD2 (6 bases). The read ends 3 residues shy of where the CDR3 ends; the end is completed using the germline J gene. Trimming shortened V by 1 base and J by 1 base, and 10 bases separated the two germline ends. The CDR3 contains 15 residues. Germline lookup yields CDR1 SGHNT and CDR2 YYREEE (reference sequence).

In the case of this clone: The read terminates 3 residues before the CDR3 end, so the remaining end is supplied by the germline J gene. The genes are TRBV7-9 and TRBJ1-2, with D perhaps matching TRBD1 (5 bases). Germline CDR1 SEHNR, CDR2 FQNEAQ (reference sequence). The V end was cut by 5 bases, the J end by 4 bases, with 14 bases between. CDR3 length: 14 residues. CDR3 DNA, as far as it was read: TGTGCCAGCAGCCTCGGGGGTGGCGGCTATGGC. Protein: CASSLGGGGYG. The entire CDR3 protein is CASSLGGGGYGYTF.

Note on this clone: Sequencing ends 3 residues short of the CDR3 end; the germline J gene provides the rest. V is TRBV11-2 and J is TRBJ2-3; TRBD1 agrees at 7 bases. The V and J ends lost 1 base and 3 bases, in that order; junction bases with no gene match: 1. This CDR3 region has 14 residues. Germline V lookup: CDR1 SGHAT, CDR2 FQNNGV. Incomplete CDR3 DNA: TGTGCCAGCAGCTTAGGACAGGGAACAGATACG. This codes for CASSLGQGTDT. The CDR3 reads in full as CASSLGQGTDTQYF.

Worth noting for this clone: The read terminates 3 residues ahead of where the CDR3 ends, so the germline J gene completes it. This chain joins TRBV20-1 and TRBJ1-5; no firm D call. Trimming cost V 7 bases and J 7 bases, with 14 bases left between them. CDR1 DFQATT and CDR2 SNEGSKA come from the germline V gene (reference sequence). This CDR3 has 12 residues. The sequenced CDR3 bases are TGCAGTGTCACTCCTGGAGGGCAGCCC. Protein: CSVTPGGQP. The entire CDR3 protein is CSVTPGGQPQHF.

Notes on this clone: The CDR3 is cut off 3 residues early in the read; its end comes from the germline J gene. The chain has TRBV11-2 and TRBJ1-2; weak D call: TRBD1 (5 bases). Trimming took 5 bases from V and 4 from J, leaving 8 bases between them. CDR3 length: 12 residues. In germline, CDR1 is SGHAT, CDR2 FQNNGV. Partial CDR3 DNA: TGTGCCAGCAGCCCAGGGTCCTATGGC. It specifies CASSPGSYG. The full-length CDR3 reads as CASSPGSYGYTF.

In the case of this clone: From the germline J gene comes the end of the CDR3, since the read stops 3 residues before it. The chain carries TRBV5-1 and TRBJ2-2; D possibly corresponds to TRBD1 (6 bases). Germline-derived CDR1 and CDR2 are SGHRS and YFSETQ. The V and J ends lost 4 bases and 5 bases respectively, with 15 bases between them. This CDR3 is built from 15 residues. CDR3 protein: CASSPGTKGTGELFF. The DNA read from the CDR3 is TGCGCCAGCAGCCCCGGGACAAAAGGGACCGGGGAG.

Turning to this clone: The CDR3 goes on 3 residues after the read ends, and that part is filled in from the germline J gene. The genes are TRBV6-1 and TRBJ1-3; a weak D match, TRBD1 (6 bases). Germline lookup yields CDR1 MNHNS and CDR2 SASEGT. The CDR3 is made up of 15 amino acids. V lost 1 base and J lost 0, with 7 bases in between. The covered CDR3 bases are TGTGCCAGCAGTGAAGGGACAGCCTCTGGAAACACC. Protein product: CASSEGTASGNT. The entire CDR3 sequence reads CASSEGTASGNTIYF.

With regard to this clone: The read finishes 3 residues shy of the CDR3 end, and the germline J gene is used to complete it. The chain joins TRBV28 to TRBJ1-6; tentatively, D is TRBD1 (5 bases). CDR3 length: 16 amino acids. CDR1 MDHEN and CDR2 SYDVKM come from the germline V gene. V lost 5 bases and J 0 bases, leaving 11 bases between the germline ends. The part of the CDR3 DNA that was read is TGTGCCAGCAGTCCCGGGGGGAGCTCCTATAATTCACCC. This translates into CASSPGGSSYNSP. The full CDR3 sequence reads CASSPGGSSYNSPLHF.

As for this clone: The read comes to an end 3 residues before the CDR3 does, leaving the germline J gene to fill in the end. Other DNA sequences in the sample encode the same CDR3. The chain employs TRBV5-1 and TRBJ1-2; the match to TRBD1 covers 8 bases. The length of the CDR3 is 14 residues. Germline lookup yields CDR1 SGHRS and CDR2 YFSETQ. With 4 bases clipped from V and 4 bases from J, the junction kept 6 bases outside the gene matches. The CDR3 bases that were read are TGCGCCAGCAGCCAGGACAGGGAGGGCTATGGC. This encodes CASSQDREGYG. The entire CDR3 protein reads CASSQDREGYGYTF.

Worth noting for this clone: The sequence runs out 3 residues before the end of the CDR3; the remainder is reconstructed from the germline J gene. The V gene is TRBV4-2, the J gene TRBJ2-2; 10 nucleotides agree with TRBD2. Germline lookup yields CDR1 LGHNA and CDR2 YNFKEQ. The junction had 12 bases not matched to a gene; V was cut back by 1 base and J by 7 bases. This CDR3 is 18 amino acids long. The DNA read from the CDR3 is TGTGCCAGCAGCCAAGCCCAGGGGCTAGCGGGAGTAAACGGGGAG. Protein: CASSQAQGLAGVNGE. The entire CDR3 is CASSQAQGLAGVNGELFF.

To note about this clone: The CDR3 end falls 3 residues outside the read, so it is completed with the germline J gene. The chain is built from TRBV20-1 and TRBJ1-2; D remains unclear. The CDR3 runs to 13 residues. V lost 3 bases, J lost 0 bases, and 8 bases lay in between. Germline-derived CDR1 and CDR2 are DFQATT and SNEGSKA (reference sequence). CDR3 sequence reads: CSARPTANYGYTF. CDR3 DNA, as far as it was read: TGCAGTGCTAGGCCCACAGCTAACTATGGC.

On this clone: The CDR3 is cut off 3 residues early in the read; its end comes from the germline J gene. V and J are TRBV6-2 or TRBV6-3 and TRBJ1-5; D might be TRBD1 (5 bases). The CDR3 length is 15 residues. Between the trimmed V and J ends, which lost 6 bases and 1 base, there was a span of 13 bases. Per germline, CDR1 MNHEY and CDR2 SVGEGT. CDR3 region: CASSFRGGSNQPQHF. Incomplete CDR3 DNA: TGTGCCAGCAGCTTTCGGGGGGGGAGCAATCAGCCC.

The CDR3 spells CASSLYPSWNSPLHF. Incomplete CDR3 DNA: TGTGCCAGCAGTCTCTACCCCTCTTGGAATTCACCC. The rearrangement links TRBV27 to TRBJ1-6, with D uncertain. The CDR3 end is not reached by the read, which stops 3 residues before it; the germline J gene fills it in. Germline V CDR1 and CDR2: MNHEY, SMNVEV (reference sequence). The CDR3 runs 15 residues. With 5 bases removed from V and 7 bases from J, the gap between germline ends came to 15 bases.

Regarding this clone: The CDR3 end falls 3 residues outside the read, so it is completed with the germline J gene. This chain connects TRBV5-4 to TRBJ2-3, with 7 bases lining up with TRBD2. Per germline, CDR1 SGHNT and CDR2 YYREEE (reference sequence). CDR3 length: 12 amino acids. CDR3 residues: CASSPTGLPQYF. The DNA read from the CDR3 is TGTGCCAGCAGCCCCACGGGACTACCG.

With respect to this clone: From the germline J gene comes the end of the CDR3, since the read stops 3 residues before it. The chain combines TRBV7-9 with TRBJ2-2; TRBD1 aligns across 7 bases. Germline V gives CDR1 SEHNR, CDR2 FQNEAQ (reference sequence). This CDR3 is 15 amino acids long. The covered CDR3 bases are TGTGCCAGCAGCCCATCCGGGACAGTAGGGGAAAAG. This gives the protein CASSPSGTVGEK. The entire CDR3 protein is CASSPSGTVGEKLFF.

In regard to this clone: The CDR3 goes on 3 residues after the read ends, and that part is filled in from the germline J gene. The chain uses TRBV7-9 and TRBJ2-2; D is unresolved. The CDR3 length is 13 residues. Germline assignment: CDR1 SEHNR and CDR2 FQNEAQ (reference sequence). CDR3 bases read: TGTGCCAGCAGCCTTGACTTGGATGAAAAG. It yields the protein CASSLDLDEK. The complete CDR3 protein is CASSLDLDEKLFF. Filled out from reference TRBV7-9 and TRBJ2-2, the complete variable domain reads DTGVSQNPRHKITKRGQNVTFRCDPISEHNRLYWYRQTLGQGPEFLTYFQNEAQLEKSRLLSDRFSAERPKGSFSTLEIQRTEQGDSAMYLCASSLDLDEKLFFGEGSRLTVL.

Turning to this clone: The read is 3 residues too short to cover the CDR3 end, so that end is filled in from the germline J gene. The rearrangement uses TRBV19 and TRBJ2-3; D ambiguous. Germline V gene lookup returns CDR1 LNHDA and CDR2 SQIVND (reference sequence). The CDR3 contains 15 residues. The CDR3: CASSISGHLNQPQYF. CDR3 bases read: TGTGCCAGTAGTATCTCAGGCCATCTTAATCAGCCG.

CDR3 sequence reads: CASTLGGQDTDTQYF. The CDR3 bases that were read are TGTGCCAGCACCCTGGGGGGGCAGGACACAGATACG. The V call is TRBV27, the J call TRBJ2-3; D possibly corresponds to TRBD2 (7 bases). The missing CDR3 end, 3 residues past where the read stops, is filled in from the germline J gene. Germline values: CDR1 MNHEY, CDR2 SMNVEV (reference sequence). V shed 7 bases and J shed 2 bases, with 16 bases lying between them. This CDR3 contains 15 residues.

Concerning this clone: The CDR3 end lies 3 residues beyond the end of the read and is filled in from the germline J gene. This chain uses TRBV7-2 with TRBJ2-7; TRBD2 matches 11 bases. The V gene end was trimmed by 6 bases and the J gene end by 4 bases; junction bases not matched to a gene: 8. CDR3 length equals 15 residues. Germline V lookup: CDR1 SGHTA, CDR2 FQGNSA. CDR3 amino acids: CASRPGLAGSYEQYF. Incomplete CDR3 DNA: TGTGCCAGCAGGCCAGGACTAGCGGGTTCATACGAG. The full variable domain, with the rest looked up from reference TRBV7-2 and TRBJ2-7, is GAGVSQSPSNKVTEKGKDVELRCDPISGHTALYWYRQSLGQGLEFLIYFQGNSAPDKSGLPSDRFSAERTGGSVSTLTIQRTQQEDSAVYLCASRPGLAGSYEQYFGPGTRLTVT.

Turning to this clone: The read gets to within 3 residues of the CDR3 end, and the germline J gene fills in the rest. The V and J genes are TRBV5-1 and TRBJ1-1; D might be TRBD1 (6 bases). This CDR3 has 15 residues. Looked up from germline, CDR1 is SGHRS and CDR2 is YFSETQ. V was clipped by 4 bases and J by 1 base, with 14 bases between them. The CDR3 sequence: CASSHSTGKNTEAFF. Partial CDR3 DNA: TGCGCCAGCAGCCACTCGACAGGAAAGAACACTGAA.

As regards this clone: The read falls 3 residues short of the CDR3 end, and the missing part is taken from the germline J gene. This rearrangement joins TRBV20-1 to TRBJ2-3; 10 nucleotides agree with TRBD2. Germline lookup yields CDR1 DFQATT and CDR2 SNEGSKA (reference sequence). The CDR3 is made up of 14 amino acids. V was clipped by 6 bases and J by 4 bases; unmatched bases: 7. The CDR3 sequence is CSAVAGGGADTQYF. The covered CDR3 bases are TGCAGTGCGGTAGCGGGAGGTGGGGCAGATACG.

Concerning this clone itself: The sequence runs out 3 residues before the end of the CDR3; the remainder is reconstructed from the germline J gene. The rearrangement joins TRBV19 to TRBJ2-1; possible D gene TRBD1, 6 bases. The CDR3 loop spans 12 amino acids. V lost 4 bases to trimming and J lost 8 bases, with 9 bases between them. Germline V gene data show CDR1 as LNHDA and CDR2 as SQIVND (reference sequence). Incomplete CDR3 DNA: TGTGCCAGTAGTACCTCAGGGGATGAG. Residues: CASSTSGDE. Given in full, the CDR3 is CASSTSGDEQFF.